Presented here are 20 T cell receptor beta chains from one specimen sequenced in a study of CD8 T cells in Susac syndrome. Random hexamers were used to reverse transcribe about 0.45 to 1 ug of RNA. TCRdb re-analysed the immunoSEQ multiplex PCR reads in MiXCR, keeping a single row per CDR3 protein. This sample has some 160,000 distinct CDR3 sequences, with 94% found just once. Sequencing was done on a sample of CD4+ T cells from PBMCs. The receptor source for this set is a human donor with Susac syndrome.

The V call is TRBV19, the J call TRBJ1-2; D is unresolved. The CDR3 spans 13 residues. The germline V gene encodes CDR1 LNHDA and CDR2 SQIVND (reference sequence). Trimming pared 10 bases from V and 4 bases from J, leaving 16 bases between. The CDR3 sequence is CATSGTEGYGYTF. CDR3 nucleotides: TGTGCCACCTCAGGAACGGAGGGCTATGGCTACACCTTC. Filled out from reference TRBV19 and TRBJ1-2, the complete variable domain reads DGGITQSPKYLFRKEGQNVTLSCEQNLNHDAMYWYRQDPGQGLRLIYYSQIVNDFQKGDIAEGYSVSREKKESFPLTVTSAQKNPTAFYLCATSGTEGYGYTFGSGTRLTVV.

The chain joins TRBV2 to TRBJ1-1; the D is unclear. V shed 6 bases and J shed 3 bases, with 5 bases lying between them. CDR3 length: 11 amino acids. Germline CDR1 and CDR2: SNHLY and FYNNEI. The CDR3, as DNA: TGTGCCAGCAGCTTTGACACTGAAGCTTTCTTT. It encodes CASSFDTEAFF.

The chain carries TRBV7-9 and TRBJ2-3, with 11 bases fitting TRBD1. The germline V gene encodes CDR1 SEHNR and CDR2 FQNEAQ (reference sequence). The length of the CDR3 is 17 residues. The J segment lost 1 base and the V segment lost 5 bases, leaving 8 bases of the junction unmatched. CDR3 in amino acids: CASSPGQGVAGTDTQYF. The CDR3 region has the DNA TGTGCCAGCAGCCCGGGACAGGGGGTAGCCGGCACAGATACGCAGTATTTT.

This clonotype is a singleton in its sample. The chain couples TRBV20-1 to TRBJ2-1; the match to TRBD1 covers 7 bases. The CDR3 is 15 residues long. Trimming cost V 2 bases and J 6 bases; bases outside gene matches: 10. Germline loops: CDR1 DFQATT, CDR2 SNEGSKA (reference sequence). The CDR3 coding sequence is TGCAGTGCTAGATCAACAGGGGTCTCTCTCAATGAGCAGTTCTTC. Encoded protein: CSARSTGVSLNEQFF.

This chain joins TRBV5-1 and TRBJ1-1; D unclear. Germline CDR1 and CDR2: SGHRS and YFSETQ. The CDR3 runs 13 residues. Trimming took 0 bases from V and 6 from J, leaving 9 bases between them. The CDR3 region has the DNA TGCGCCAGCAGCTTGGGAGATCGGGCTGAAGCTTTCTTT. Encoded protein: CASSLGDRAEAFF.

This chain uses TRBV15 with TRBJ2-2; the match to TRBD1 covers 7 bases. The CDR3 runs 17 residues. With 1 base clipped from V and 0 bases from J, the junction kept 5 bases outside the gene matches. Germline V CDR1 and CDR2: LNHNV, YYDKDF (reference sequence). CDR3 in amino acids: CATSRATGRSNTGELFF. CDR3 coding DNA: TGTGCCACCAGCAGAGCGACAGGGAGATCGAACACCGGGGAGCTGTTTTTT.

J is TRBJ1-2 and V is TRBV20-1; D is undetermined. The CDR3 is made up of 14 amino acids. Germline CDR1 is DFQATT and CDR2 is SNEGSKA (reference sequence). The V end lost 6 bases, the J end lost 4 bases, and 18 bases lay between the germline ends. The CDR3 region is CSASLSGDLYGYTF. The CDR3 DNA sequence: TGCAGTGCCAGCCTTTCGGGCGACCTCTATGGCTACACCTTC.

CDR3 sequence: CASSEGGYEQYF. DNA of the CDR3: TGCGCCAGCAGTGAAGGCGGGTACGAGCAGTACTTC. The rearrangement joins TRBV10-2 to TRBJ2-7; possibly TRBD2 for D (5 bases). Per the germline V gene, CDR1 is WSHSY and CDR2 is SAAADI. Between the trimmed V and J ends, which lost 3 bases and 4 bases, there was a span of 7 bases. CDR3 length equals 12 residues.

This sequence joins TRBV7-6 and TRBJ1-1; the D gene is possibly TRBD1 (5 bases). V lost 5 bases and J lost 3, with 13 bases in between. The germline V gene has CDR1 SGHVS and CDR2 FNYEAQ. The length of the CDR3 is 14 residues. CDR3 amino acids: CASSPPGLDTEAFF. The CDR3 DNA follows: TGTGCCAGCAGCCCGCCGGGACTTGACACTGAAGCTTTCTTT.

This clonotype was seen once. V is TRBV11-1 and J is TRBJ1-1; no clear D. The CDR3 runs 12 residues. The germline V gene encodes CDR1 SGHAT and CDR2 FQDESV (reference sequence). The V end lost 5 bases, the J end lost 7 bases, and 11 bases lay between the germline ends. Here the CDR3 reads CASSLSTSEAFF. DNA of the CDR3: TGTGCCAGCAGCCTCTCGACCAGTGAAGCTTTCTTT.

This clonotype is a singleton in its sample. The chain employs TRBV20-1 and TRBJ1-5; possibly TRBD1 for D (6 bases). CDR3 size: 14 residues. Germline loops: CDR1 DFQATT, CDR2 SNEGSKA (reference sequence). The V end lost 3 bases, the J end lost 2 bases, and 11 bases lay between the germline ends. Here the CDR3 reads CSASKTGGNQPQHF. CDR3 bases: TGCAGTGCTAGTAAGACAGGAGGCAATCAGCCCCAGCATTTT.

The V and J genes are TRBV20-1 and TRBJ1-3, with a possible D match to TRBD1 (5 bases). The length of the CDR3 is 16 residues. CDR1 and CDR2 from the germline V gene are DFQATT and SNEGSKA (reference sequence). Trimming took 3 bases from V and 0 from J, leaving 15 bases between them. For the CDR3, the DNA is TGCAGTGCTAGTACAGGACGGAGAAGCTCTGGAAACACCATATATTTT. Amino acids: CSASTGRRSSGNTIYF.

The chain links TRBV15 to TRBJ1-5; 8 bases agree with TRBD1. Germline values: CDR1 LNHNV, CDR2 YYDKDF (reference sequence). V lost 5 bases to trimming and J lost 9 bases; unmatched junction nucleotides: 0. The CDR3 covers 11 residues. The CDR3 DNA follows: TGTGCCACCAGCGGACAGGGGCCCCAGCATTTT. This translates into CATSGQGPQHF.

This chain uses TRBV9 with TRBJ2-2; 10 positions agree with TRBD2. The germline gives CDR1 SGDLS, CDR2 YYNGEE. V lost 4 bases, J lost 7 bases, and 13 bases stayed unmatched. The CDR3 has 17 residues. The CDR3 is CASSPRGSGGAVGELFF. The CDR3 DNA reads TGTGCCAGCAGCCCCCGGGGAAGCGGGGGGGCGGTCGGGGAGCTGTTTTTT.

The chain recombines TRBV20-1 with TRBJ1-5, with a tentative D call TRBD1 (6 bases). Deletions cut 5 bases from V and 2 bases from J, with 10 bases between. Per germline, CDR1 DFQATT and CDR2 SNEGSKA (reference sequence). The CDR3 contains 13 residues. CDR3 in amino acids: CSAVRQGNQPQHF. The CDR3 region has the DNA TGCAGTGCTGTAAGACAGGGCAATCAGCCCCAGCATTTT.

The CDR3 is CSVVRDAIYGYTF. The DNA for the CDR3 is TGCAGCGTTGTTCGGGACGCTATATATGGCTACACCTTC. The rearrangement joins TRBV29-1 to TRBJ1-2; tentatively, D is TRBD1 (5 bases). The length of the CDR3 is 13 residues. CDR1 and CDR2 (germline): SQVTM, ANQGSEA. The germline V and J ends were trimmed by 4 bases and 5 bases, with 14 bases remaining between them.

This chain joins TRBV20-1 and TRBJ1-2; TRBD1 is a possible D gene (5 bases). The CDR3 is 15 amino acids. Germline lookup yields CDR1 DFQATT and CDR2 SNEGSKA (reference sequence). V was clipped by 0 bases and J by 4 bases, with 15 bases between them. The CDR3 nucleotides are TGCAGTGCTAGAGATGGGGCCAGCGCTGTCTATGGCTACACCTTC. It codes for CSARDGASAVYGYTF.

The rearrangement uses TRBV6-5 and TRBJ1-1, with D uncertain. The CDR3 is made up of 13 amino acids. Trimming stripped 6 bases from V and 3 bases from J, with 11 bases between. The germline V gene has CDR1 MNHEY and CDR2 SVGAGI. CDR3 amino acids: CASRRQRDTEAFF. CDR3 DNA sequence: TGTGCCAGCAGAAGGCAGAGGGACACTGAAGCTTTCTTT.

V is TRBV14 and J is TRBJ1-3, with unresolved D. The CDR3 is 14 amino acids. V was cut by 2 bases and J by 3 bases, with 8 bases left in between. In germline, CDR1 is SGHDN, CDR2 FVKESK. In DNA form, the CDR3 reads TGTGCCAGCAGCCAAAGAGGATTTGGAAACACCATATATTTT. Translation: CASSQRGFGNTIYF.

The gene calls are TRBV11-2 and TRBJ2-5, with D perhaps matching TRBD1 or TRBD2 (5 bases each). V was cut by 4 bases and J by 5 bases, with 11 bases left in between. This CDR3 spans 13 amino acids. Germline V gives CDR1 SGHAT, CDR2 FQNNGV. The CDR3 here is CASSSGTIETQYF. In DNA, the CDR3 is TGTGCCAGCAGCTCCGGGACGATCGAGACCCAGTACTTC. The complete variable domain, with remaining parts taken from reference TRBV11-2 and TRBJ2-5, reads EAGVAQSPRYKIIEKRQSVAFWCNPISGHATLYWYQQILGQGPKLLIQFQNNGVVDDSQLPKDRFSAERLKGVDSTLKIQPAKLEDSAVYLCASSSGTIETQYFGPGTRLLVL.